Listed below are T cell receptor beta chains from one sample, sequenced in a study of blood T cell repertoires in COVID-19. The data were produced by immunoSEQ multiplex PCR, yet TCRdb's version contains in-frame clones alone and is incomplete. This sample has fewer than 250,000 clones, with about 83% found just once. The sequencing sample was made of peripheral blood. These receptors were obtained from a woman aged 80 or over with COVID-19, enrolled during active disease. CDR3s include the opening cysteine and the closing phenylalanine or tryptophan. The D gene is left open where the match is weak. Where a row states a size, it is once, few, many or the class of an expanded clone; other rows omit it.

v_call: TRBV19
j_call: TRBJ1-1
clone_size: .
d_call: TRBD1
cdr3_nt: TGTGCCAGTAGTATAGGGACAGGGGCCGCTGAAGCTTTCTTT
cdr3_aa: CASSIGTGAAEAFF

v_call: TRBV18
j_call: TRBJ1-5
clone_size: few
d_call: .
cdr3_nt: TGTGCCAGCTCAACTGGACTAAACGGTCAGCCCCAGCATTTT
cdr3_aa: CASSTGLNGQPQHF

v_call: TRBV2
j_call: TRBJ1-5
clone_size: .
d_call: .
cdr3_nt: TGTGCCAGCAGTGAATATGGGGGGTTGGGGAATCAGCCCCAGCATTTT
cdr3_aa: CASSEYGGLGNQPQHF

v_call: TRBV2
j_call: TRBJ1-1
clone_size: .
d_call: TRBD1
cdr3_nt: TGTGCCAGCAGCGGACAGGGCAAGGGAACTGAAGCTTTCTTT
cdr3_aa: CASSGQGKGTEAFF

v_call: TRBV27
j_call: TRBJ1-4
clone_size: .
d_call: TRBD1
cdr3_nt: TGTGCCAGCAGTCCCGGACAGGGGGGTCGAGAAAAACTGTTTTTT
cdr3_aa: CASSPGQGGREKLFF

v_call: TRBV3-1/TRBV3-2
j_call: TRBJ2-3
clone_size: once
d_call: .
cdr3_nt: TGTGCCAGCAGCCAAGATGTTGAGGTAGATACGCAGTATTTT
cdr3_aa: CASSQDVEVDTQYF

v_call: TRBV6-5
j_call: TRBJ2-1
clone_size: .
d_call: .
cdr3_nt: TGTGCCAGCAATAAAGGTTCTTCGGGAAGTAATGAGCAGTTCTTC
cdr3_aa: CASNKGSSGSNEQFF

v_call: TRBV18
j_call: TRBJ2-1
clone_size: .
d_call: .
cdr3_nt: TGTGCCAGCTCACCACCGGGTCCCGGCGGTGAGCAGTTCTTC
cdr3_aa: CASSPPGPGGEQFF

v_call: TRBV28
j_call: TRBJ1-4
clone_size: .
d_call: .
cdr3_nt: TGTGCCGCCCGGACACCTAAAGGTGAAAAACTGTTTTTT
cdr3_aa: CAARTPKGEKLFF

v_call: TRBV30
j_call: TRBJ2-3
clone_size: .
d_call: .
cdr3_nt: TGTGCCTGGACGCAGGGGAACACAGATACGCAGTATTTT
cdr3_aa: CAWTQGNTDTQYF

v_call: TRBV9
j_call: TRBJ1-5
clone_size: .
d_call: TRBD1
cdr3_nt: TGTGCCAGCAGCGAAACCGGGACAGGGAAACAGCCCCAGCATTTT
cdr3_aa: CASSETGTGKQPQHF

v_call: TRBV5-1
j_call: TRBJ1-4
clone_size: .
d_call: .
cdr3_nt: TGCGCCAGCAGCCCTCCAGGGGAAAAACTGTTTTTT
cdr3_aa: CASSPPGEKLFF

v_call: TRBV11-2
j_call: TRBJ2-4
clone_size: .
d_call: TRBD1
cdr3_nt: TGTGCCAGCAGCTTATCTCGACAGGGGGCCACTTACTTC
cdr3_aa: CASSLSRQGATYF

v_call: TRBV3-1/TRBV3-2
j_call: TRBJ2-1
clone_size: .
d_call: TRBD2
cdr3_nt: TGTGCCAGCAGCCCTACCGGGACTAGGGGATACAATGAGCAGTTCTTC
cdr3_aa: CASSPTGTRGYNEQFF

v_call: TRBV7-9
j_call: TRBJ2-2
clone_size: .
d_call: TRBD1
cdr3_nt: TGTGCCAGCAGCTTTGGGACAGGGTTCACCGGGGAGCTGTTTTTT
cdr3_aa: CASSFGTGFTGELFF

v_call: TRBV5-8
j_call: TRBJ1-5
clone_size: .
d_call: TRBD1
cdr3_nt: TGTGCCAGCAGCCTGACAGGGGCAAATCAGCCCCAGCATTTT
cdr3_aa: CASSLTGANQPQHF

v_call: TRBV3-1/TRBV3-2
j_call: TRBJ2-2
clone_size: .
d_call: .
cdr3_nt: TGTGCCAGCAGCCAGAGTATAGTCGGGGAGCTGTTTTTT
cdr3_aa: CASSQSIVGELFF

v_call: TRBV6-5
j_call: TRBJ2-1
clone_size: .
d_call: TRBD1
cdr3_nt: TGTGCCAGCAGGGGACAGAATACCTACAATGAGCAGTTCTTC
cdr3_aa: CASRGQNTYNEQFF

v_call: TRBV13
j_call: TRBJ2-1
clone_size: .
d_call: .
cdr3_nt: TGTGCCAGCAGCGAAAAGGGGTCTCCGCTGGGTCCGTCCCAGTTCTTC
cdr3_aa: CASSEKGSPLGPSQFF

v_call: TRBV6-5
j_call: TRBJ2-1
clone_size: .
d_call: TRBD1
cdr3_nt: TGTGCCGCCCGGGGAGGGACAGGGGCTTACAATGAGCAGTTCTTC
cdr3_aa: CAARGGTGAYNEQFF

v_call: TRBV6-6
j_call: TRBJ1-6
clone_size: .
d_call: TRBD1
cdr3_nt: TGTGCCAGCAGCCCCCGAACCGGGACAGGGGTCTCACCCCTCCACTTT
cdr3_aa: CASSPRTGTGVSPLHF

v_call: TRBV27
j_call: TRBJ2-1
clone_size: .
d_call: .
cdr3_nt: TGTGCCAGCAATCCCGAGGGCACTGAGCAGTTCTTC
cdr3_aa: CASNPEGTEQFF

v_call: TRBV5-1
j_call: TRBJ1-5
clone_size: .
d_call: TRBD1
cdr3_nt: TGCGCCAGCAGCTTGACAGGGGTTGCAAATCAGCCCCAGCATTTT
cdr3_aa: CASSLTGVANQPQHF

v_call: TRBV9
j_call: TRBJ1-2
clone_size: .
d_call: .
cdr3_nt: TGTGCCAGCAGCGTAGACCAGGGAAATCGGTATGGCTACACCTTC
cdr3_aa: CASSVDQGNRYGYTF

v_call: TRBV5-1
j_call: TRBJ2-5
clone_size: .
d_call: TRBD1
cdr3_nt: TGCGCCAGTAGGTTAACCGGGACAGCAAAAGAGACCCAGTACTTC
cdr3_aa: CASRLTGTAKETQYF

v_call: TRBV6-2/TRBV6-3
j_call: TRBJ1-6
clone_size: .
d_call: .
cdr3_nt: TGTGCCAGCAGTTACGCGAATTCACCCCTCCACTTT
cdr3_aa: CASSYANSPLHF

v_call: TRBV12-2
j_call: TRBJ1-1
clone_size: .
d_call: .
cdr3_nt: TGTGCAAGTCGCTTAGGGGCAGTAAACACTGAAGCTTTCTTT
cdr3_aa: CASRLGAVNTEAFF

v_call: TRBV5-5
j_call: TRBJ2-2
clone_size: .
d_call: TRBD1
cdr3_nt: TGTGCCAGCAGCTGGGGCGGACAGGGGAACACCGGGGAGCTGTTTTTT
cdr3_aa: CASSWGGQGNTGELFF

v_call: TRBV6-5
j_call: TRBJ1-5
clone_size: .
d_call: TRBD1
cdr3_nt: TGTGCCAGCAGTCGCGGACAGGGGAATCAGCCCCAGCATTTT
cdr3_aa: CASSRGQGNQPQHF

v_call: TRBV18
j_call: TRBJ2-5
clone_size: .
d_call: .
cdr3_nt: TGTGCCAGCTCACCATCTGAGACCCAGTACTTC
cdr3_aa: CASSPSETQYF

v_call: TRBV5-1
j_call: TRBJ1-1
clone_size: .
d_call: TRBD1
cdr3_nt: TGCGCCAGCAGCTTAGGCTTACAGGGGTCGGTTAGCACTGAAGCTTTCTTT
cdr3_aa: CASSLGLQGSVSTEAFF

v_call: TRBV7-9
j_call: TRBJ1-6
clone_size: .
d_call: TRBD1
cdr3_nt: TGTGCCAGCAGCCCCCGGACAGGGGAGGTTTCACCCCTCCACTTT
cdr3_aa: CASSPRTGEVSPLHF

v_call: TRBV5-5
j_call: TRBJ1-1
clone_size: .
d_call: TRBD1
cdr3_nt: TGTGCCAGCAGCTTGGCGGGACAGAGGTTAGTTGAAGCTTTCTTT
cdr3_aa: CASSLAGQRLVEAFF

v_call: TRBV28
j_call: TRBJ1-1
clone_size: .
d_call: .
cdr3_nt: TGTGCCAGCAGTTTACGCCAGGGGAACACTGAAGCTTTCTTT
cdr3_aa: CASSLRQGNTEAFF

v_call: TRBV18
j_call: TRBJ2-5
clone_size: .
d_call: .
cdr3_nt: TGTGCCAGCTCACCCGCCTACGGGGAGACCCAGTACTTC
cdr3_aa: CASSPAYGETQYF

v_call: TRBV7-3
j_call: TRBJ2-7
clone_size: once
d_call: TRBD2
cdr3_nt: TGTGCCAGCAGCCTCAGCGGGGGGGGTCCCTACGAGCAGTACTTC
cdr3_aa: CASSLSGGGPYEQYF

v_call: TRBV9
j_call: TRBJ1-2
clone_size: once
d_call: .
cdr3_nt: TGTGCCAGCAGAGGAACACTACAGGGTTCTGGCTACACCTTC
cdr3_aa: CASRGTLQGSGYTF

v_call: TRBV9
j_call: TRBJ2-5
clone_size: .
d_call: .
cdr3_nt: TGTGCCAGCTCTGGACATCCTCAAGAGACCCAGTACTTC
cdr3_aa: CASSGHPQETQYF

v_call: TRBV5-1
j_call: TRBJ2-2
clone_size: .
d_call: TRBD1
cdr3_nt: TGCGCCAGCAGCTCCGGACAGGGAAATCGGGAGCTGTTTTTT
cdr3_aa: CASSSGQGNRELFF

v_call: TRBV6-5
j_call: TRBJ2-1
clone_size: once
d_call: .
cdr3_nt: TGTGCCAGCTCCAGACAGGTTGAAGGCGGTGAGCAGTTCTTC
cdr3_aa: CASSRQVEGGEQFF

v_call: TRBV19
j_call: TRBJ1-5
clone_size: .
d_call: .
cdr3_nt: TGTGCCAGTAGTAGAGGACAGTACAATCAGCCCCAGCATTTT
cdr3_aa: CASSRGQYNQPQHF

v_call: TRBV18
j_call: TRBJ1-6
clone_size: .
d_call: TRBD1
cdr3_nt: TGTGCCAGCTCACCACAGGGGGCATCAACACCCCTCCACTTT
cdr3_aa: CASSPQGASTPLHF

v_call: TRBV5-4
j_call: TRBJ2-3
clone_size: .
d_call: TRBD2
cdr3_nt: TGTGCCAGCAGCCGCGGGACTAGCTCCTCCACAGATACGCAGTATTTT
cdr3_aa: CASSRGTSSSTDTQYF

v_call: TRBV7-6
j_call: TRBJ2-7
clone_size: few
d_call: TRBD1
cdr3_nt: TGTGCCAGCAGCTCCTATAGGGACAGGTCCTACGAGCAGTACTTC
cdr3_aa: CASSSYRDRSYEQYF

v_call: TRBV7-2
j_call: TRBJ1-1
clone_size: once
d_call: TRBD1
cdr3_nt: TGTGCCAGCAGCCTCTGGACAGGGGGTGTGAACACTGAAGCTTTCTTT
cdr3_aa: CASSLWTGGVNTEAFF

v_call: TRBV7-9
j_call: TRBJ2-3
clone_size: .
d_call: .
cdr3_nt: TGTGCCAGCAGCTTACTTTACGCGGTGGGCACAGATACGCAGTATTTT
cdr3_aa: CASSLLYAVGTDTQYF

v_call: TRBV19
j_call: TRBJ2-6
clone_size: .
d_call: TRBD1
cdr3_nt: TGTGCCAGTACCGAGGGGAACAGGGGAGTTGCTGGGGCCAACGTCCTGACTTTC
cdr3_aa: CASTEGNRGVAGANVLTF